The 15 T cell receptor beta chains given below trace back to one sample, sequenced in a study of T-cell reconstitution after alpha-beta-depleted transplantation in children. During its preparation, the TCRbeta library received unique molecular identifiers. TCRdb ran MiXCR on the PCR reads and lists one entry per CDR3 protein. The sample has about 98,000 distinct CDR3 sequences; under 7% are singletons. The input for sequencing was PBMCs, mostly from graft donor cells, taken 60 days after TCRalphabeta/CD19-depleted stem cell transplant. These receptors came from a female patient aged 2-9 years who had a stem cell transplant for Fanconi anemia, so the T cells may come from the graft donor.

The gene calls are TRBV12-3 or TRBV12-4 and TRBJ2-6, with D uncertain. The CDR3 sequence is 16 residues long. Trimming took off 3 bases at V and 0 bases at J, with 9 bases between the two ends. CDR3 residues: CASSFWQISGANVLTF. The CDR3 region has the DNA TGTGCCAGCAGTTTCTGGCAGATCTCTGGGGCCAACGTCCTGACTTTC.

This clonotype came up many times. The chain couples TRBV20-1 to TRBJ2-7; 11 nucleotides line up with TRBD2. From germline, CDR1 is DFQATT and CDR2 SNEGSKA (reference sequence). J gave up 2 bases and V 1 base, and 4 bases lay outside the gene matches. This CDR3 comprises 15 residues. The CDR3 here is CSARGLAGRPYEQYF. The CDR3 region has the DNA TGCAGTGCTAGAGGACTAGCGGGAAGACCCTACGAGCAGTACTTC.

This clonotype was seen a handful of times. The chain is built from TRBV20-1 and TRBJ1-1; 8 bases are shared with TRBD1. Germline CDR1 DFQATT, CDR2 SNEGSKA (reference sequence). The CDR3 spans 15 residues. Trimming cost V 3 bases and J 1 base; bases outside gene matches: 7. CDR3 sequence reads: CSARQGARWNTEAFF. The CDR3 bases are TGCAGTGCTAGGCAGGGGGCGCGATGGAACACTGAAGCTTTCTTT.

This rearrangement joins TRBV29-1 to TRBJ2-5; D is unresolved. The CDR3 covers 16 residues. V was cut by 0 bases and J by 1 base, with 15 bases left in between. CDR1 is SQVTM, CDR2 ANQGSEA, per germline. CDR3 region: CSVEDQARASQETQYF. CDR3 in DNA: TGCAGCGTTGAAGATCAAGCACGAGCCAGCCAAGAGACCCAGTACTTC.

Of note for this clonotype: A much larger clone differs by one base, so this may be a read error. The gene calls are TRBV5-1 and TRBJ2-7; D might be TRBD2 (5 bases). The germline CDR1 and CDR2 sequences are SGHRS and YFSETQ. The V end lost 9 bases, the J end lost 1 base, and 17 bases lay between the germline ends. The CDR3 extends over 14 amino acids. CDR3 sequence reads: CAIRLDGVSYEQYF. Written as DNA, the CDR3 is TGCGCCATCAGATTGGACGGGGTATCCTACGAGCAGTACTTC.

The sample holds many counts of this clonotype. The CDR3 sequence: CATSRVTGGWETQYF. In nucleotides, the CDR3 is TGTGCCACCAGCAGAGTTACAGGGGGCTGGGAGACCCAGTACTTC. This chain joins TRBV15 and TRBJ2-5; TRBD1 matches at 9 bases. This CDR3 region has 15 residues. CDR1 and CDR2 (germline): LNHNV, YYDKDF (reference sequence). V lost 1 base and J lost 5; bases outside the gene matches: 5.

This clonotype was detected many times. The chain combines TRBV12-3 or TRBV12-4 with TRBJ2-3; TRBD2 agrees at 11 bases. The CDR3 spans 18 residues. Trimming took 2 bases from V and 0 from J; bases not matched to a gene: 7. DNA of the CDR3: TGTGCCAGCAGTTTAACGGGACTAGCGGACTCTAGCACAGATACGCAGTATTTT. Translated: CASSLTGLADSSTDTQYF.

This clonotype turned up a few times. This chain connects TRBV5-1 to TRBJ2-2, with D tentatively TRBD2 (5 bases). CDR3 size: 15 residues. V was clipped by 2 bases and J by 1 base, with 9 bases between them. The V gene's germline CDR1 is SGHRS and CDR2 YFSETQ. The CDR3 region has the DNA TGCGCCAGCAGCTTACCACTAGGGAACACCGGGGAGCTGTTTTTT. Protein product: CASSLPLGNTGELFF.

Of note for this clonotype: The missing conserved phenylalanine or tryptophan at the end of this CDR3 makes a read error likely. The genes are TRBV6-1 and TRBJ1-2; tentatively, D is TRBD1 (6 bases). Germline V CDR1 and CDR2: MNHNS, SASEGT. This CDR3 region has 12 residues. The V end was cut by 2 bases, the J end by 5 bases, with 6 bases between. The CDR3: CASSEQGYGYTC. In DNA form, the CDR3 reads TGTGCCAGCAGTGAACAGGGGTATGGCTACACCTGC.

This clonotype was detected ten times or more. The rearrangement joins TRBV3-1 to TRBJ1-5, with 7 nucleotides matching TRBD1. V shed 0 bases, J shed 3 bases, and the junction held 8 bases outside the gene matches. This CDR3 has 17 residues. Germline loops: CDR1 LGHDT, CDR2 YNNKEL (reference sequence). The CDR3 region has the DNA TGTGCCAGCAGCCAAGATTCCACAGGGGCCCACAATCAGCCCCAGCATTTT. This translates into CASSQDSTGAHNQPQHF.

This clonotype occurred many times. This rearrangement joins TRBV25-1 to TRBJ2-3, with D tentatively TRBD2 (6 bases). The CDR3 is made up of 14 amino acids. CDR1 is MGHDK, CDR2 SYGVNS, per germline. V gave up 4 bases and J gave up 4 bases, with 12 bases separating them. CDR3 sequence: CASSARDFSDTQYF. For the CDR3, the DNA is TGTGCCAGCAGTGCCCGGGACTTCTCAGATACGCAGTATTTT.

This clonotype was seen only a few times. The chain has TRBV18 and TRBJ2-3; 7 bases align to TRBD2. The germline gives CDR1 KGHSH, CDR2 LQKENI. The CDR3 loop spans 19 amino acids. Trimming cost V 2 bases and J 0 bases; bases outside gene matches: 14. The CDR3 here is CASSPIYRAGIPSTDTQYF. Written as DNA, the CDR3 is TGTGCCAGCTCACCAATATACCGAGCGGGGATTCCTAGCACAGATACGCAGTATTTT.

V and J are TRBV11-2 and TRBJ2-1; TRBD2 matches at 9 bases. Germline V gene data show CDR1 as SGHAT and CDR2 as FQNNGV. This CDR3 has 14 residues. V lost 3 bases to trimming and J lost 8 bases; unmatched junction nucleotides: 5. CDR3 loop: CASSFSGRRDEQFF. The CDR3 nucleotides read TGTGCCAGCAGCTTCAGCGGGAGGAGGGATGAGCAGTTCTTC.

The chain carries TRBV18 and TRBJ2-3; D remains ambiguous. This CDR3 is built from 12 residues. Per germline, CDR1 KGHSH and CDR2 LQKENI. V lost 3 bases, J lost 10 bases, and 11 bases lay in between. Here the CDR3 DNA reads TGTGCCAGCTCACCTCGGATAAGTTCGCAGTATTTT. It specifies CASSPRISSQYF.

This sequence joins TRBV6-5 and TRBJ1-2; TRBD1 might be the D (6 bases). The germline V gene has CDR1 MNHEY and CDR2 SVGAGI. This CDR3 comprises 15 residues. V lost 3 bases, J lost 4 bases, and 15 bases lay in between. CDR3 in DNA: TGTGCCAGCAGTTATATCGCAGGGGCCCTCTATGGCTACACCTTC. Translating gives CASSYIAGALYGYTF.